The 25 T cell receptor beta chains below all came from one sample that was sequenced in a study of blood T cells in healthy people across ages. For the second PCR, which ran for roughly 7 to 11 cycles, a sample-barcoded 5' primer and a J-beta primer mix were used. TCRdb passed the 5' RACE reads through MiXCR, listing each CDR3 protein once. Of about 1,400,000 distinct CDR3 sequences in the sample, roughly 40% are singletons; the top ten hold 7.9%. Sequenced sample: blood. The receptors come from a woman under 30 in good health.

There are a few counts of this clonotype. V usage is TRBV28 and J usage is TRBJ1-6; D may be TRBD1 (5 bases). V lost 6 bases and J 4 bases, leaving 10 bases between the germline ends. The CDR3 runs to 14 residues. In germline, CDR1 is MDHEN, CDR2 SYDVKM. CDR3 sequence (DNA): TGTGCCAGCAGCCGGGACGGATATAATTCACCCCTCCACTTT. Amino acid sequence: CASSRDGYNSPLHF.

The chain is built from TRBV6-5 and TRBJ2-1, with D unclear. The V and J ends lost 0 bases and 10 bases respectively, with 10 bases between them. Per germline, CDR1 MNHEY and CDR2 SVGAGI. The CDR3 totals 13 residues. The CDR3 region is CASSYSLSGEQFF. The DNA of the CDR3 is TGTGCCAGCAGTTACTCACTATCTGGAGAGCAGTTCTTC.

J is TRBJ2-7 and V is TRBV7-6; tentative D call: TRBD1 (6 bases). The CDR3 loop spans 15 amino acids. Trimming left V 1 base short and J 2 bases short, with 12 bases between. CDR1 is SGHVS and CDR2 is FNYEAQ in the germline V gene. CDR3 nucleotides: TGTGCCAGCAGCTTAGAGGGGGACGGGACCTACGAGCAGTACTTC. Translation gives CASSLEGDGTYEQYF.

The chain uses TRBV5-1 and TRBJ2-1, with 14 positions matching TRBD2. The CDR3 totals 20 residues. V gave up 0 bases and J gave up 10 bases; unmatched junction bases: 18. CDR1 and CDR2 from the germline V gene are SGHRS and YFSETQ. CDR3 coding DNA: TGCGCCAGCAGCTTGGCCCCACGTGGGACTAGCGGGAGAGACTCCTACGAGCAGTTCTTC. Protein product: CASSLAPRGTSGRDSYEQFF.

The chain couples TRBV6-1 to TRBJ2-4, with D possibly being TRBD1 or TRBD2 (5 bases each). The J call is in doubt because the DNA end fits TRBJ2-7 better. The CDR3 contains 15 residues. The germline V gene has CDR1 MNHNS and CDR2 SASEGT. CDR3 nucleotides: TGTGCCAGCAGTGTTGATGGGACGAGACCCTACGAGCAGTACTTC. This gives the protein CASSVDGTRPYEQYF.

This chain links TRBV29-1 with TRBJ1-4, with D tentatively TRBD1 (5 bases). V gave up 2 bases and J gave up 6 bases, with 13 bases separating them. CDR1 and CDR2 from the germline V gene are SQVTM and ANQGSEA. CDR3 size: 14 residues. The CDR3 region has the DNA TGCAGCGTTGAAAGGGGACCGAGGGATGAAAAACTGTTTTTT. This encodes CSVERGPRDEKLFF.

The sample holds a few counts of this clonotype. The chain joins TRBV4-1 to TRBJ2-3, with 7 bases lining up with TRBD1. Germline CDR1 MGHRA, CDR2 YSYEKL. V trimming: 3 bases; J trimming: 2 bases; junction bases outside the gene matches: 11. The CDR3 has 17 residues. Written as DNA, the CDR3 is TGCGCCAGCAGCCAGGCGACAGGGCCCACCGTCACAGATACGCAGTATTTT. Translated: CASSQATGPTVTDTQYF.

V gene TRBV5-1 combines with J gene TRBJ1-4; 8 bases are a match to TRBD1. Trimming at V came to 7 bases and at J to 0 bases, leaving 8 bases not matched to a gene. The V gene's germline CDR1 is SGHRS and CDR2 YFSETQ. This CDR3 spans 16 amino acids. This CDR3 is CASATGEVATNEKLFF. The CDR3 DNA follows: TGCGCCAGCGCGACAGGGGAAGTTGCAACTAATGAAAAACTGTTTTTT. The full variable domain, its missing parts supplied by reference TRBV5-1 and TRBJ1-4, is KAGVTQTPRYLIKTRGQQVTLSCSPISGHRSVSWYQQTPGQGLQFLFEYFSETQRNKGNFPGRFSGRQFSNSRSEMNVSTLELGDSALYLCASATGEVATNEKLFFGSGTQLSVL.

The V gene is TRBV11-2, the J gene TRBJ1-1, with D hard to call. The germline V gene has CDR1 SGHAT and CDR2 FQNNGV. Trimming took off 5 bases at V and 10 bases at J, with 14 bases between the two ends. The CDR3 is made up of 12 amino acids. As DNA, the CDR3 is TGTGCCAGCAGCGAGACGATGGTCGGAGCTTTCTTT. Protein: CASSETMVGAFF.

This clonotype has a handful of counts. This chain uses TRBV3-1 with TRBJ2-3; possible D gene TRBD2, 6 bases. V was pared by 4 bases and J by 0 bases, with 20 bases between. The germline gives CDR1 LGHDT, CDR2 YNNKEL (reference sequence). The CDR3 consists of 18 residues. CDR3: CASSPGDQAGPSTDTQYF. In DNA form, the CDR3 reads TGTGCCAGCAGCCCCGGGGACCAAGCGGGCCCGAGCACAGATACGCAGTATTTT.

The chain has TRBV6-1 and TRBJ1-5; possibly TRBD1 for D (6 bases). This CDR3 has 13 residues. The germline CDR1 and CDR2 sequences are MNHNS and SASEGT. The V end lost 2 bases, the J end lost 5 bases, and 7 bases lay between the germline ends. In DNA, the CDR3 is TGTGCCAGCAGTGAACACAGGGATCAGCCCCAGCATTTT. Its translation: CASSEHRDQPQHF.

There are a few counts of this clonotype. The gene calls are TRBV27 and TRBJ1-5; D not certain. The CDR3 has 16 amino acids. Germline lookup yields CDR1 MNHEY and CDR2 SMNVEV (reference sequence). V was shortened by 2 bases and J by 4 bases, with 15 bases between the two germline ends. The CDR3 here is CASSLRGVEWNQPQHF. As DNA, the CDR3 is TGTGCCAGCAGTTTACGGGGTGTGGAATGGAATCAGCCCCAGCATTTT.

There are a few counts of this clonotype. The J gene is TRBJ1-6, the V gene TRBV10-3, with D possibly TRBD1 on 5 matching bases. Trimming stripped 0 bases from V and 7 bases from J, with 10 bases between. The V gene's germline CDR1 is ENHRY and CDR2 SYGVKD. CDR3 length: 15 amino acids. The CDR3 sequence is CAISESGTVNSPLHF. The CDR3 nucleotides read TGTGCCATCAGTGAGTCGGGGACGGTGAATTCACCCCTCCACTTT.

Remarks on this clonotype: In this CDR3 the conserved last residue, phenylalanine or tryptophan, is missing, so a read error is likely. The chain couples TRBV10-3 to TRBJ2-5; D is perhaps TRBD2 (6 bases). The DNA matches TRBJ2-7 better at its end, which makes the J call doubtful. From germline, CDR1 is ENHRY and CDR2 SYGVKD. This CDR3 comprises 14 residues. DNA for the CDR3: TGTGCCATCACCGCAGGGTCGGGGGTCTACGAGCAGTACTTA. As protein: CAITAGSGVYEQYL.

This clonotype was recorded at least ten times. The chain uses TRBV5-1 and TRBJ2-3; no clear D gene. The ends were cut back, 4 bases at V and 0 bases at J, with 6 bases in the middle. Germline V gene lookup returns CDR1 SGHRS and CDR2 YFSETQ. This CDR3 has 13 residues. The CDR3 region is CASSRRSTDTQYF. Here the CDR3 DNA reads TGCGCCAGCAGCCGCCGAAGCACAGATACGCAGTATTTT.

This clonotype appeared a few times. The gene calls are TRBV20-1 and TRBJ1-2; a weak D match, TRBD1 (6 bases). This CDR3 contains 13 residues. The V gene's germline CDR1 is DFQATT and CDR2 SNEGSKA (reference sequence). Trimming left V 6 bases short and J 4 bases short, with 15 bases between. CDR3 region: CSAPGGSSYGYTF. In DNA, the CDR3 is TGCAGTGCCCCCGGGGGCAGCTCCTATGGCTACACCTTC.

The CDR3 sequence: CSARKLASTDTQYF. The DNA for the CDR3 is TGCAGTGCTAGGAAATTAGCGTCCACAGATACGCAGTATTTT. This sequence joins TRBV20-1 and TRBJ2-3, with D possibly being TRBD2 (5 bases). V was trimmed by 3 bases and J by 2 bases, leaving 12 bases between them. CDR1 DFQATT and CDR2 SNEGSKA come from the germline V gene (reference sequence). The CDR3 has 14 residues.

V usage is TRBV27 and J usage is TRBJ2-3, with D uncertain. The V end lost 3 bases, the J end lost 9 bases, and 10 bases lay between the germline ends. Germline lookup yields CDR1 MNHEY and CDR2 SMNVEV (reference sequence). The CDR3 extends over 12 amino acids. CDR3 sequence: CASSFSYSTQYF. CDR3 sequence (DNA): TGTGCCAGCAGTTTCTCGTATTCAACGCAGTATTTT.

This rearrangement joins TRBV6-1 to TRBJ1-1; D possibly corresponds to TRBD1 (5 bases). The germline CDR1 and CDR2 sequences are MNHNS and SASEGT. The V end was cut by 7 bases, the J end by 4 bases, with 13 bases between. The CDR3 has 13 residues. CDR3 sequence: CASNAWGATEAFF. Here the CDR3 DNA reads TGTGCCAGCAATGCATGGGGCGCCACTGAAGCTTTCTTT.

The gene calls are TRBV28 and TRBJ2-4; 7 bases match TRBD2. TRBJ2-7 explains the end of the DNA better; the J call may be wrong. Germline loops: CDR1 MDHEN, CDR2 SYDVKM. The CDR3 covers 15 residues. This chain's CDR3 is CASSTSWTRSYEQYF. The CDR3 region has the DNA TGTGCCAGCAGTACATCTTGGACTAGATCCTACGAGCAGTACTTC.

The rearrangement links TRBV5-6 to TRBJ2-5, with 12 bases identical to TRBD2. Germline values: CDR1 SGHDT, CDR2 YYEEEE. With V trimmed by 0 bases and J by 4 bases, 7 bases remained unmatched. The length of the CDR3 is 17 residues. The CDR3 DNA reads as TGTGCCAGCAGCTTGGCGGCTAGCGGGGGGGTCGGAGAGACCCAGTACTTC. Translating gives CASSLAASGGVGETQYF.

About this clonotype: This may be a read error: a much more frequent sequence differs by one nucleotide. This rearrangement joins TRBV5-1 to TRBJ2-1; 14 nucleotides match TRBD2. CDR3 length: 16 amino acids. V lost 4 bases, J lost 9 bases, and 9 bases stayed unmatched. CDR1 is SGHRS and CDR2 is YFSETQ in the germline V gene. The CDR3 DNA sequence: TGCGCCAGCAGCGCCTTGACTAGCGGGGGGGCCACTGAGCAGTTCTTC. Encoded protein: CASSALTSGGATEQFF.

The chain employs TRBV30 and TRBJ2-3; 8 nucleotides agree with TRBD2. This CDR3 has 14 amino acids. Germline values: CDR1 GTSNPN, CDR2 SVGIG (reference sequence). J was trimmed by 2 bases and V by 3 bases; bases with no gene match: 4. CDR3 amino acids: CAWRRAGATDTQYF. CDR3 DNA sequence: TGTGCCTGGAGAAGAGCGGGGGCCACAGATACGCAGTATTTT.

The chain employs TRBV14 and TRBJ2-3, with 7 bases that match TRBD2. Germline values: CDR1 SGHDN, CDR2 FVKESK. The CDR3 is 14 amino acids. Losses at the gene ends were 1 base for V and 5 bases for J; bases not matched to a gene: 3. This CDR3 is CASSQVWEGDTQYF. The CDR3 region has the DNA TGTGCCAGCAGCCAAGTGTGGGAGGGAGATACGCAGTATTTT.

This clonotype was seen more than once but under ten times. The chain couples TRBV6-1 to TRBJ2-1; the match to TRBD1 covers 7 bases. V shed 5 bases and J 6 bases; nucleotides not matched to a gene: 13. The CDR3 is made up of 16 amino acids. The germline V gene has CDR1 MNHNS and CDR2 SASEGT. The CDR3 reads CASSPSDRVGANEQFF. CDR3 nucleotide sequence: TGTGCCAGCAGTCCGTCAGACAGGGTGGGGGCCAATGAGCAGTTCTTC.